This T cell receptor beta chain came from a study of CD8+CD57+ T cells in acquired aplastic anemia. As for the study in general: Mean yield of DNA from sorted CD4+ and CD8+ cells was 3 to 3.5 ug. General observations from the study: Controls did not differ significantly from patients in CD8+ Simpson's diversity. Patients and controls turned out to have 25 to 35 CD8+ CDR3 sequences in common.

Sequenced patients had shown CD8+CD57+ cell expansion by flow cytometry. No patient had been given any therapy when blood was sampled. Genomic DNA, the template, was used for profiling of the TCR beta VDJ and CDR3. Via MiXCR, TCRdb re-called the reads, giving one row per CDR3 protein. This table has around 170,000 distinct CDR3 sequences, 48% appearing once. Regarding this clonotype: Its antigen remains unknown.

The sample comprised sorted CD4+, CD8+, or CD8+CD57+ T cells (not recorded which) from PBMCs. This receptor was identified in a human donor with aplastic anemia.

In DNA, the CDR3 is TGCGCCAGCACTATGGGACTAGCGAGTAGCACAGATACGCAGTATTTT. It is translated as CASTMGLASSTDTQYF. V usage is TRBV5-1 and J usage is TRBJ2-3, with 10 bases aligning to TRBD2. This CDR3 region has 16 residues. The V gene end was trimmed by 6 bases and the J gene end by 0 bases; junction bases not matched to a gene: 7. Looked up from germline, CDR1 is SGHRS and CDR2 is YFSETQ. The whole variable domain, remainder taken from reference TRBV5-1 and TRBJ2-3, is KAGVTQTPRYLIKTRGQQVTLSCSPISGHRSVSWYQQTPGQGLQFLFEYFSETQRNKGNFPGRFSGRQFSNSRSEMNVSTLELGDSALYLCASTMGLASSTDTQYFGPGTRLTVL.